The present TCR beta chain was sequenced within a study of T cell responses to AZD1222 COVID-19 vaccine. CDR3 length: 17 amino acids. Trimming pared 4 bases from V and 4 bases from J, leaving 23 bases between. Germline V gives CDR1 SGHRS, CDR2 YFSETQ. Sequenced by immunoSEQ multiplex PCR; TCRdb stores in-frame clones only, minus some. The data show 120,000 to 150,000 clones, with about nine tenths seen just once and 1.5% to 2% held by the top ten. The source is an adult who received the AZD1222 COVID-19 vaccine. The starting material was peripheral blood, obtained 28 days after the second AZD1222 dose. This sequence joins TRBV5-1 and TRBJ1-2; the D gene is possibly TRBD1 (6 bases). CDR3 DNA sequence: TGCGCCAGCAGCCCGAGGAGACAGGATCGCTTTCTCTATGGCTACACCTTC. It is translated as CASSPRRQDRFLYGYTF.